The entry below gives a single TCR beta chain sequence along with its context. The entry originates in a study of blood T cell repertoires in COVID-19. Study overall: PBMCs, B-cell-depleted T cells, or T cells provided the cDNA or gDNA that made up the material.

Produced via immunoSEQ multiplex PCR; TCRdb's table is partial and in-frame only. The sample yields more than 100,000 clones, about four fifths seen once. In germline, CDR1 is KGHSH, CDR2 LQKENI. The CDR3 loop spans 18 amino acids. V lost 3 bases and J lost 4; bases outside the gene matches: 6. The sequencing sample was made of peripheral blood. The clonotype originates from a human donor in a cohort sampled during active COVID-19. The V gene is TRBV18, the J gene TRBJ2-1, with TRBD2 identical over 16 bases. In DNA, the CDR3 is TGTGCCAGCTCACCCCGCTCGGGACTAGCGGGGGGGTACAATGAGCAGTTCTTC. Translated, it gives CASSPRSGLAGGYNEQFF. Full variable domain (missing parts from reference TRBV18 and TRBJ2-1): NAGVMQNPRHLVRRRGQEARLRCSPMKGHSHVYWYRQLPEEGLKFMVYLQKENIIDESGMPKERFSAEFPKEGPSILRIQQVVRGDSAAYFCASSPRSGLAGGYNEQFFGPGTRLTVL.